This paragraph covers one T cell receptor beta chain sequence. Many counts were recorded for this clonotype. Its target antigen remains unknown. Base qualities are not recorded, but no much larger clone differs from it by a single base. Ophthalmopathy patients had moderately to severely active disease, with a Clinical Activity Score of 3 or more, a NOSPECS grade of 4 or more, and a disease duration of less than 3 months. Any patient with an uncontrolled infection, another autoimmune disease, pregnancy or lactation was excluded. Diagnoses relied on clinical symptoms, serum thyroxine and TRAb, thyroid ultrasound and orbital computed tomography. Ficoll-Paque density gradient centrifugation was used to isolate PBMCs from around 9.1 ml of fresh peripheral blood. Trizol reagent was used to extract total RNA, and RNA quality was then checked on an Agilent 2100 Bioanalyzer. This record comes from a study of T cells in Graves' hyperthyroidism and ophthalmopathy (dated by TCRdb to between 2018 and 2021). About the full investigation: Peripheral blood was sampled at the time of initial diagnosis, prior to any treatment. Whether ophthalmopathy could be predicted prospectively was tested in an independent validation cohort made up of about 20 hyperthyroidism patients plus 17 patients who later progressed to ophthalmopathy. Thyroid tissue and blood T-cell repertoires from about six Graves' hyperthyroidism patients were also compared in the study. After blood sampling, hyperthyroidism patients were treated with methimazole at a starting dose of 30 mg daily, and ophthalmopathy patients were treated with high-dose intravenous methylprednisolone. TCR V-J signatures able to tell the groups apart were searched for in a discovery cohort of 90 to 100 patients, of whom more than 40 had Graves' ophthalmopathy and around 58 had stable Graves' hyperthyroidism. The paper reports TCR Vbeta CDR3 sequencing of 140 or so peripheral blood samples: around 45 ophthalmopathy, under 80 hyperthyroidism and about 17 progressor patients. The approximately 95 discovery patients were divided at random into training and test sets in a 7:3 ratio.

CDR1 and CDR2 were assigned from the germline V gene as SGHTA and FQGTGA. The CDR3 has 14 amino acids, counting the end cysteine and phenylalanine. Only CDR3 DNA is held: 42 bases, read in frame from base 1. At the junction V is shortened by 5 bases and J by 2 bases, with 12 bases in between. Amplification of TCR beta CDR3 regions was carried out from RNA transcripts. The TCR CDR3 was subjected to a first round of RT-PCR using the HTBI primer set and the Qiagen OneStep RT-PCR kit. A second multiplex PCR round built the libraries, followed by size selection and purification. The libraries were sequenced on an Illumina HiSeq2000 using paired-end 100 bp reads. The original pipeline was this. Raw data were processed with SOAPnuke, discarding reads with adapters, uncalled bases, mean Phred below 15, or no exact constant-primer or identifier match. High-quality paired reads were merged using COPE v1.2.5, and each unique nucleotide sequence was defined as a clonotype. Clonotypes were aligned to IMGT TRBV, TRBD and TRBJ reference segments using MiTCR v1.1. The analysis was restricted to V-J combinations with a frequency above 0.0001, which together covered 99.2% of the repertoires. The TCS score was defined as the ratio of F50 (clonal expansion) to E x V (chaos), calculated using BLOSUM62-based TCRdist between CDR3 peptides within each V-J. Welch's t-statistics and random forest reduced roughly 500 V-J features to roughly 13, which were used in a naive Bayes classifier (R e1071). TCRdb passed the public sequencing reads through fastp at Q25 and MiXCR, retaining productive beta sequences. Here each entry gathers all rows of one CDR3 protein and keeps the most common genes and DNA. Here the V and J calls rest on TCRdb's processing, not on the authors' analysis. This sample holds about 380,000 distinct CDR3 sequences; around 18% were observed only once. Over 35% of the sample goes to the ten largest clones.

Study-level results and caveats: In validation, the model predicted progression to ophthalmopathy with just under 71% sensitivity and about 72% specificity, a median of around 6.6 months before onset. Sample size was not statistically predetermined, and blinding of investigators to group allocation was not performed. Most expanded thyroid clonotypes (frequency above 0.001) were also detected in blood, suggesting blood repertoires may reflect thyroid immune responses. A model built on a 13 V-J signature distinguished ophthalmopathy from stable hyperthyroidism, reaching approximately 89% sensitivity and around 81% specificity in cross-validation and 80%/75% in testing.

Sequencing was carried out using blood. Rearrangement joined TRBV7-3 to TRBJ2-5, with the D segment identity uncertain. The clonotype originates from a man younger than 30 with Graves' ophthalmopathy. CDR3 protein: CASSQTGGQETQYF. The nucleotides are TGTGCCAGCAGCCAAACCGGCGGTCAAGAGACCCAGTACTTC.